In its sample, the clone carrying this T cell receptor (beta chain) was seen a few times. The target antigen is unknown. The data belong to a study of T cell responses to AZD1222 COVID-19 vaccine. Produced via immunoSEQ multiplex PCR; TCRdb's table is partial and in-frame only. The sample has 210,000 or so clones, just over 90% seen once; the top ten hold 1%. Study-wide results and caveats: Repertoire sampling occurred only after the peak T cell response. Within unmutated variant regions lay the reported targets of nearly half of spike-specific TCRs. White British people made up most donors, females outnumbered males, and clonal diversity was possibly underestimated.

This CDR3 is built from 17 residues. V was clipped by 4 bases and J by 1 base, with 16 bases between them. Germline V CDR1 and CDR2: KGHDR, SFDVKD. This receptor was taken from an adult in good health. V and J are TRBV24-1 and TRBJ1-5, with a possible D match to TRBD1 (5 bases). Sequenced here: peripheral blood, sampled on day 0 of MenACWY control vaccination. CDR3 residues: CATSDRGGTRSNQPQHF. In nucleotides, the CDR3 is TGTGCCACCAGTGACCGGGGAGGGACTAGGAGCAATCAGCCCCAGCATTTT.